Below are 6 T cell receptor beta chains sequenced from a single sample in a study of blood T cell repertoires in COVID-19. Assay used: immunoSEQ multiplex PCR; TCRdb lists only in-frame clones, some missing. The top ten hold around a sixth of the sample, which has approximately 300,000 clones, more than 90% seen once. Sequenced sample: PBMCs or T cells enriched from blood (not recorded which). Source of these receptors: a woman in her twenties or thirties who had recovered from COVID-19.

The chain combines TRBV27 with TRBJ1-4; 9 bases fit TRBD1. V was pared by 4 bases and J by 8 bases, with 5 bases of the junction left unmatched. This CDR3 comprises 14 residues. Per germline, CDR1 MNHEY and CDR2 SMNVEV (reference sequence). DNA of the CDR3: TGTGCCAGCAGTTCGGGACAGGGAATGGAAAAACTGTTTTTT. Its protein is CASSSGQGMEKLFF.

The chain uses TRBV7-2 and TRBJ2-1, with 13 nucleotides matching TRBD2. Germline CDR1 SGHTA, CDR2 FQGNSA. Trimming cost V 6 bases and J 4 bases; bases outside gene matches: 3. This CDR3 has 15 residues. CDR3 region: CASSQTSGRYNEQFF. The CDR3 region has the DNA TGTGCCAGCAGTCAGACTAGCGGGAGGTACAATGAGCAGTTCTTC.

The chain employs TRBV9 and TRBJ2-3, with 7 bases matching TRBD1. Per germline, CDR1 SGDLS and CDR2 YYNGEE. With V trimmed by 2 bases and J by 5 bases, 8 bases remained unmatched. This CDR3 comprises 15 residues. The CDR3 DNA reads TGTGCCAGCAGCGTCCGGACAGGAGAACGAGATACGCAGTATTTT. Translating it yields CASSVRTGERDTQYF.

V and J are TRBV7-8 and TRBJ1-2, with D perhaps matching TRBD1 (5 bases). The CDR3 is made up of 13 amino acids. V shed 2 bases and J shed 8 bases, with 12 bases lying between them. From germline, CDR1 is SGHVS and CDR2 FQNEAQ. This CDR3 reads CASSLWGGEGYTF. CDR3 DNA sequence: TGTGCCAGCAGCTTATGGGGGGGTGAGGGCTACACCTTC.

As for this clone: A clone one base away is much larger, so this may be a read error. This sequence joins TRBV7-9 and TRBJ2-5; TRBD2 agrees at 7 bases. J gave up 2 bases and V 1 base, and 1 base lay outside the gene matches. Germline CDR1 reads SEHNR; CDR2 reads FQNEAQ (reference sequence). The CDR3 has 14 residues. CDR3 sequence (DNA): TGTGCCAGCAGCTTAGGACTAGCACAAGAGACCCAGTACTTC. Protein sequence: CASSLGLAQETQYF.

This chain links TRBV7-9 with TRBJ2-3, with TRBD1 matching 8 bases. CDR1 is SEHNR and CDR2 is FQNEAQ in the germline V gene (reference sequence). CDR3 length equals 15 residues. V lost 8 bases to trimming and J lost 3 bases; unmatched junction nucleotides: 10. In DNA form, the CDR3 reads TGTGCCAGCGTGGGACAGGAGTATGTTACAGATACGCAGTATTTT. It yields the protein CASVGQEYVTDTQYF.